This T cell receptor (beta chain) was recorded in a study of blood T cell repertoires in COVID-19. Overall study: Samples taken during acute and convalescent COVID-19 were collected in the United States, Italy and Spain.

In the original analysis: The authors estimated nucleated cell counts from reference gene primer amplification. Using immunoSEQ multiplex PCR, the repertoire was profiled, and TCRdb retains in-frame clones only, with some absent. V, J and clone size are taken as reported in that table, and D and trimming were inferred from the DNA itself. The table has under 250,000 clones, 70% to 90% seen once. With 0 bases clipped from V and 1 base from J, the junction kept 5 bases outside the gene matches. The germline V gene encodes CDR1 SGDLS and CDR2 YYNGEE. CDR3 length: 16 amino acids. This TCR derives from a young man with active or convalescent COVID-19. The rearrangement links TRBV9 to TRBJ2-7, with 9 positions matching TRBD2. Specimen: peripheral blood. DNA for the CDR3: TGTGCCAGCAGCGTAGGCGGGAGGGCCCCTTCCTACGAGCAGTACTTC. Translated: CASSVGGRAPSYEQYF.